Below are 10 T cell receptor beta chains sequenced from a single sample in a study of T cell repertoires in cytomegalovirus infection. TCRdb reprocessed the reads with MiXCR, giving one entry per CDR3 protein. The sample records around 530,000 distinct CDR3 sequences, 16% being singletons. Sequenced material: CD8+ T cells from PBMCs. The receptor set was obtained from a human donor in good health (CMV status not recorded). Some clones in this sample may be carry-over from other donors' samples.

In this sample, this clonotype turned up many times. The V call is TRBV7-8, the J call TRBJ1-5, with TRBD1 matching over 10 bases. The germline gives CDR1 SGHVS, CDR2 FQNEAQ. With V trimmed by 6 bases and J by 6 bases, 8 bases remained unmatched. The CDR3 loop spans 15 amino acids. The CDR3 protein is CASRPGTGALQPQHF. In nucleotides, the CDR3 is TGTGCCAGCAGACCCGGGACAGGGGCTCTTCAGCCCCAGCATTTT.

The V call is TRBV4-1, the J call TRBJ2-2; D uncertain. The CDR3 is made up of 16 amino acids. The germline CDR1 and CDR2 sequences are MGHRA and YSYEKL. Deletions cut 0 bases from V and 2 bases from J, with 10 bases between. The CDR3 spells CASSQDSLVNTGELFF. Here the CDR3 DNA reads TGCGCCAGCAGCCAAGACAGCCTAGTTAACACCGGGGAGCTGTTTTTT.

This clonotype was counted at least ten times. The V call is TRBV2, the J call TRBJ2-3, with D unresolved. This CDR3 has 15 residues. Between the trimmed V and J ends, which lost 1 base and 2 bases, there was a span of 10 bases. In germline, CDR1 is SNHLY, CDR2 FYNNEI. The CDR3 nucleotides read TGTGCCAGCAGTGAAGGCCGGACCCCCACAGATACGCAGTATTTT. This codes for CASSEGRTPTDTQYF. The full variable domain, rest sourced from reference TRBV2 and TRBJ2-3, is EPEVTQTPSHQVTQMGQEVILRCVPISNHLYFYWYRQILGQKVEFLVSFYNNEISEKSEIFDDQFSVERPDGSNFTLKIRSTKLEDSAMYFCASSEGRTPTDTQYFGPGTRLTVL.

This clonotype was observed a handful of times. CDR3 residues: CAISETTGTSAYEQYF. CDR3 coding DNA: TGTGCCATCAGTGAGACTACCGGGACTAGCGCCTACGAGCAGTACTTC. The chain employs TRBV10-3 and TRBJ2-7, with TRBD2 matching over 10 bases. V lost 2 bases, J lost 2 bases, and 6 bases stayed unmatched. The CDR3 length is 16 residues. Germline V gene lookup returns CDR1 ENHRY and CDR2 SYGVKD.

The chain combines TRBV7-6 with TRBJ2-1, with D unresolved. Germline V lookup: CDR1 SGHVS, CDR2 FNYEAQ. The length of the CDR3 is 12 residues. V lost 1 base and J lost 8, with 6 bases in between. The CDR3 loop reads CASSLVFHEQFF. CDR3 nucleotides: TGTGCCAGCAGCTTAGTGTTTCATGAGCAGTTCTTC.

This clonotype was seen at least ten times. A junction end diverges from the germline sequence, so it may reflect a read error. The chain recombines TRBV7-7 with TRBJ2-1; 11 bases fit TRBD2. The CDR3 covers 16 residues. Per germline, CDR1 SSHAT and CDR2 FNYEAQ (reference sequence). The chain's CDR3 is CASSPRLAGPYNEQFF. CDR3 DNA sequence: TGTGCTAGCAGCCCCAGACTAGCGGGACCCTACAATGAGCAGTTCTTC.

The CDR3 DNA follows: TGTGCCAGCAGCTCATCGGAGACAAGCACAGATACGCAGTATTTT. Its protein product is CASSSSETSTDTQYF. This chain connects TRBV7-9 to TRBJ2-3; D unresolved. The CDR3 has 15 residues. V was trimmed by 4 bases and J by 0 bases, leaving 11 bases between them. The germline CDR1 and CDR2 sequences are SEHNR and FQNEAQ (reference sequence).

This clonotype was observed many times. The CDR3 region has the DNA TGTGCCAGCAGAGGTACTAGCGGAGGGTCCAAAAACATTCAGTACTTC. Protein: CASRGTSGGSKNIQYF. The genes are TRBV2 and TRBJ2-4; 8 bases match TRBD2. Germline V gene lookup returns CDR1 SNHLY and CDR2 FYNNEI. This CDR3 is 16 amino acids long. Trimming removed 6 bases from V and 2 bases from J; junction bases left unmatched: 9.

This clonotype was recorded once. A much larger clone lies a single base off, so this may be a read error. The chain has TRBV5-4 and TRBJ2-2; 9 nucleotides align to TRBD1. The junction had 8 bases not matched to a gene; V was cut back by 4 bases and J by 7 bases. Germline V gene sequence: CDR1 SGHNT, CDR2 YYREEE (reference sequence). This CDR3 region has 15 residues. The CDR3 bases are TGTGCCAGCAGCCCCTGGACAGGGGTAATCGGGGAGCTGTTTTTT. Translation: CASSPWTGVIGELFF.

This clonotype has a count of ten or more. This chain connects TRBV11-2 to TRBJ2-5, with 9 positions matching TRBD1. V shed 5 bases, J shed 6 bases, and the junction held 10 bases outside the gene matches. The V gene's germline CDR1 is SGHAT and CDR2 FQNNGV. This CDR3 contains 15 residues. This CDR3 is CASSRPPTGGKTQYF. For the CDR3, the DNA is TGTGCCAGCAGCCGCCCCCCGACAGGGGGAAAGACCCAGTACTTC. Combining the CDR3 with reference TRBV11-2 and TRBJ2-5 gives the whole variable domain EAGVAQSPRYKIIEKRQSVAFWCNPISGHATLYWYQQILGQGPKLLIQFQNNGVVDDSQLPKDRFSAERLKGVDSTLKIQPAKLEDSAVYLCASSRPPTGGKTQYFGPGTRLLVL.